The sequence of this T cell receptor beta chain was determined in a study of blood T cell repertoires in COVID-19. This clone was recorded a few times. The junction had 9 bases not matched to a gene; V was cut back by 5 bases and J by 0 bases. This CDR3 is 16 amino acids long. Germline V gene lookup returns CDR1 SGHTA and CDR2 FQGNSA. Profiled with immunoSEQ multiplex PCR; TCRdb holds only in-frame clones, not every one. The repertoire has under 200,000 clones, approximately 80% of them found once; the top ten carry 13%. The receptor was isolated from a woman in her sixties who had recovered from COVID-19. The rearrangement joins TRBV7-2 to TRBJ1-1, with 7 bases aligning to TRBD1. The sequencing input was PBMCs or T cells enriched from blood (not recorded which). The CDR3 DNA sequence: TGTGCCAGCAGCGTTTATGCGGGACAGTTGAACACTGAAGCTTTCTTT. The encoded protein is CASSVYAGQLNTEAFF.